The 25 T cell receptor beta chains below all came from one sample that was sequenced in a study of cytomegalovirus exposure and HLA in healthy donors. 60 Vbeta and 13 Jbeta primers were used in PCR. Generated by immunoSEQ multiplex PCR, the TCRdb table keeps only in-frame clones and is missing some. The sample shows around 170,000 clones, approximately 80% of them seen only once. Sequencing was performed on PBMCs. The receptors here all came from a woman in her 50s in good health and CMV-seropositive.

The chain uses TRBV11-1 and TRBJ2-2, with TRBD1 identical over 7 bases. V shed 6 bases, J shed 0 bases, and the junction held 10 bases outside the gene matches. The CDR3 length is 17 residues. Germline loops: CDR1 SGHAT, CDR2 FQDESV (reference sequence). Here the CDR3 reads CASRPTAGTANTGELFF. CDR3 bases: TGTGCCAGCAGACCCACCGCCGGGACAGCGAACACCGGGGAGCTGTTTTTT.

This rearrangement joins TRBV2 to TRBJ1-2, with a weak D call TRBD1 (6 bases). CDR1 and CDR2 from the germline V gene are SNHLY and FYNNEI. The V and J ends lost 8 bases and 6 bases respectively, with 10 bases between them. The CDR3 runs to 11 residues. The CDR3 DNA reads TGTGCCAGCCATAACAGGGATGGCTACACCTTC. Its translation is CASHNRDGYTF. The whole variable domain, filled in from reference TRBV2 and TRBJ1-2, reads EPEVTQTPSHQVTQMGQEVILRCVPISNHLYFYWYRQILGQKVEFLVSFYNNEISEKSEIFDDQFSVERPDGSNFTLKIRSTKLEDSAMYFCASHNRDGYTFGSGTRLTVV.

The chain joins TRBV7-3 to TRBJ2-5; TRBD1 agrees at 7 bases. CDR3 length: 13 amino acids. Trimming at V came to 5 bases and at J to 4 bases, leaving 4 bases not matched to a gene. Looked up from germline, CDR1 is SGHTA and CDR2 is FQGTGA. CDR3 region: CASSRDSLETQYF. In DNA, the CDR3 is TGTGCCAGCAGCCGGGACAGTCTAGAGACCCAGTACTTC.

The chain is built from TRBV6-1 and TRBJ1-1, with no clear D. The CDR3 is made up of 11 amino acids. CDR1 is MNHNS and CDR2 is SASEGT in the germline V gene. V gave up 6 bases and J gave up 6 bases, with 8 bases separating them. The CDR3 spells CASRLGPEAFF. The CDR3, as DNA: TGTGCCAGCAGGCTGGGCCCTGAAGCTTTCTTT.

This clone has a handful of counts. CDR3 sequence reads: CASIGQLVSYEQYF. The CDR3 DNA follows: TGTGCCAGCATCGGACAGCTTGTCTCCTACGAGCAGTACTTC. The genes are TRBV6-1 and TRBJ2-7; a possible D gene is TRBD1 (6 bases). The ends were cut back, 7 bases at V and 0 bases at J, with 13 bases in the middle. In germline, CDR1 is MNHNS, CDR2 SASEGT. The CDR3 has 14 residues.

This clone was observed a handful of times. This sequence joins TRBV2 and TRBJ2-7, with D possibly TRBD1 on 5 matching bases. The CDR3 contains 12 residues. In germline, CDR1 is SNHLY, CDR2 FYNNEI. V was trimmed by 6 bases and J by 4 bases, leaving 10 bases between them. In DNA form, the CDR3 reads TGTGCCAGCAGGACGACAGTTTACGAGCAGTACTTC. Translated: CASRTTVYEQYF.

The genes are TRBV4-2 and TRBJ1-2; 8 bases agree with TRBD1. This CDR3 spans 16 amino acids. Looked up from germline, CDR1 is LGHNA and CDR2 is YNFKEQ. V lost 4 bases to trimming and J lost 4 bases; unmatched junction nucleotides: 11. CDR3 loop: CASSRSDRDGGYGYTF. The CDR3 nucleotides read TGTGCCAGCAGCCGGTCGGACAGGGACGGTGGCTATGGCTACACCTTC.

The chain couples TRBV2 to TRBJ2-7, with D possibly TRBD2 on 5 matching bases. V dropped 2 bases and J dropped 2 bases, with 10 bases sitting between them. This CDR3 has 14 amino acids. CDR1 and CDR2 from the germline V gene are SNHLY and FYNNEI. CDR3 in amino acids: CASSEYGGAYEQYF. CDR3 bases: TGTGCCAGCAGTGAATACGGAGGAGCCTACGAGCAGTACTTC.

The rearrangement links TRBV13 to TRBJ2-5; 11 nucleotides align to TRBD1. V shed 4 bases, J shed 4 bases, and the junction held 8 bases outside the gene matches. The CDR3 covers 16 residues. CDR1 is PRHDT and CDR2 is FYEKMQ in the germline V gene (reference sequence). This CDR3 reads CASSSGMGQGVETQYF. Here the CDR3 DNA reads TGTGCCAGCAGCTCAGGAATGGGACAGGGGGTAGAGACCCAGTACTTC.

The chain joins TRBV2 to TRBJ1-4; the match to TRBD1 covers 7 bases. This CDR3 is 14 amino acids long. Germline CDR1 is SNHLY and CDR2 is FYNNEI. Losses at the gene ends were 6 bases for V and 6 bases for J; bases not matched to a gene: 7. The CDR3 sequence: CASSQDRVDEKLFF. Here the CDR3 DNA reads TGTGCCAGCAGCCAAGACAGGGTCGATGAAAAACTGTTTTTT.

The sample holds one count of this clone. The genes are TRBV9 and TRBJ2-3; D possibly corresponds to TRBD2 (6 bases). The CDR3 contains 13 residues. Germline V gives CDR1 SGDLS, CDR2 YYNGEE. Trimming removed 2 bases from V and 4 bases from J, with 8 bases in between. The CDR3 DNA is TGTGCCAGCAGCGTCCGACTAGCAGATACGCAGTATTTT. It codes for CASSVRLADTQYF.

This clone was observed a handful of times. The chain recombines TRBV2 with TRBJ2-1; D might be TRBD1 (6 bases). Germline CDR1 and CDR2: SNHLY and FYNNEI. V lost 4 bases, J lost 4 bases, and 8 bases lay in between. This CDR3 is built from 13 residues. The CDR3 sequence is CASSGGPYNEQFF. The CDR3 bases are TGTGCCAGCAGTGGGGGGCCATACAATGAGCAGTTCTTC.

The rearrangement links TRBV7-9 to TRBJ1-2, with 7 positions matching TRBD1. The CDR3 contains 16 residues. Germline loops: CDR1 SEHNR, CDR2 FQNEAQ (reference sequence). V shed 1 base and J 5 bases; nucleotides not matched to a gene: 10. The CDR3 DNA reads TGTGCCAGCAGCTTAGTGGGGGGACAGAGGGTATATGGCTACACCTTC. Residues: CASSLVGGQRVYGYTF.

The chain is built from TRBV6-5 and TRBJ2-3, with a weak D call TRBD2 (6 bases). The CDR3 has 13 residues. Trimming shortened V by 4 bases and J by 6 bases, and 11 bases separated the two germline ends. Germline CDR1 MNHEY, CDR2 SVGAGI. CDR3 residues: CASSLWGEDTQYF. CDR3 sequence (DNA): TGTGCCAGCAGTTTATGGGGGGAGGATACGCAGTATTTT.

This chain joins TRBV2 and TRBJ1-2; D possibly corresponds to TRBD1 (5 bases). Trimming shortened V by 4 bases and J by 4 bases, and 10 bases separated the two germline ends. The CDR3 contains 13 residues. The germline CDR1 and CDR2 sequences are SNHLY and FYNNEI. The CDR3 loop reads CASSVTGRYGYTF. CDR3 sequence (DNA): TGTGCCAGCAGTGTAACAGGCCGCTATGGCTACACCTTC.

The chain recombines TRBV5-1 with TRBJ2-2; 8 nucleotides match TRBD1. The CDR3 loop spans 14 amino acids. V dropped 5 bases and J dropped 4; count of bases not matched to a gene: 4. Germline-derived CDR1 and CDR2 are SGHRS and YFSETQ. The CDR3 bases are TGCGCCAGCAGACGTACAGGGGGCACCGGGGAGCTGTTTTTT. This sequence encodes CASRRTGGTGELFF.

This clone was seen just once. This chain joins TRBV10-2 and TRBJ2-7, with a possible D match to TRBD1 (5 bases). From germline, CDR1 is WSHSY and CDR2 SAAADI. Trimming took off 6 bases at V and 3 bases at J, with 12 bases between the two ends. This CDR3 contains 13 residues. CDR3 region: CASRRQRYYEQYF. The CDR3 DNA sequence: TGCGCCAGCAGACGACAGCGATACTACGAGCAGTACTTC.

The chain has TRBV5-1 and TRBJ2-2; 7 bases fit TRBD2. The CDR3 has 14 amino acids. Unmatched junction bases numbered 7, after V lost 6 bases and J lost 5 bases. Germline-derived CDR1 and CDR2 are SGHRS and YFSETQ. The CDR3 DNA follows: TGCGCCAGCACCACTCCGCGGGGGACCGGGGAGCTGTTTTTT. Its protein product is CASTTPRGTGELFF.

The chain is built from TRBV7-3 and TRBJ2-1; 11 bases line up with TRBD2. Per germline, CDR1 SGHTA and CDR2 FQGTGA. The CDR3 covers 15 residues. Trimming removed 5 bases from V and 6 bases from J; junction bases left unmatched: 6. The CDR3 reads CASSLGTSGINEQFF. Written as DNA, the CDR3 is TGTGCCAGCAGCCTCGGGACTAGCGGTATCAATGAGCAGTTCTTC.

This clone was detected only a few times. The chain joins TRBV7-2 to TRBJ2-1, with TRBD2 identical over 9 bases. The trim removed 2 bases at V and 10 bases at J, leaving 15 bases unmatched. The CDR3 contains 17 residues. Per the germline V gene, CDR1 is SGHTA and CDR2 is FQGNSA. DNA of the CDR3: TGTGCCAGCAGCTTAAGGGGGCGGGCTAGCGGGGTTGGAGAGCAGTTCTTC. It is translated as CASSLRGRASGVGEQFF.

As concerns this clone: The identical CDR3 is also encoded by other nucleotide sequences in the sample. This chain uses TRBV6-4 with TRBJ2-3; possible D gene TRBD2, 6 bases. Per germline, CDR1 MRHNA and CDR2 SNTAGT. This CDR3 region has 15 residues. V was clipped by 0 bases and J by 6 bases, with 13 bases between them. The DNA of the CDR3 is TGTGCCAGCAGTGACTCTGGGACTGCAGGGGATACGCAGTATTTT. Its protein product is CASSDSGTAGDTQYF.

The CDR3 DNA reads as TGTGCCAGCAGCTACTCCGGGACAGGGATCGAGCAGTACTTC. Translation: CASSYSGTGIEQYF. The V call is TRBV5-6, the J call TRBJ2-7; 9 bases map to TRBD1. The germline gives CDR1 SGHDT, CDR2 YYEEEE. The CDR3 extends over 14 amino acids. Trimming removed 3 bases from V and 6 bases from J; junction bases left unmatched: 7.

V usage is TRBV6-6 and J usage is TRBJ2-2, with 10 bases aligning to TRBD1. With 2 bases clipped from V and 5 bases from J, the junction kept 2 bases outside the gene matches. The CDR3 sequence is 15 residues long. CDR1 MNHNY and CDR2 SVGAGI come from the germline V gene (reference sequence). The CDR3 reads CASSYGTGETGELFF. The DNA of the CDR3 is TGTGCCAGCAGTTACGGGACAGGGGAAACCGGGGAGCTGTTTTTT.

This chain connects TRBV5-1 to TRBJ2-1; TRBD2 matches 7 bases. CDR1 SGHRS and CDR2 YFSETQ come from the germline V gene. This CDR3 is built from 15 residues. V trimming: 2 bases; J trimming: 7 bases; junction bases outside the gene matches: 9. This CDR3 is CASSLAAGKRNEQFF. The CDR3 DNA sequence: TGCGCCAGCAGCTTAGCAGCGGGGAAGAGGAATGAGCAGTTCTTC.

This rearrangement joins TRBV18 to TRBJ2-2, with a tentative D call TRBD1 (5 bases). Trimming took off 0 bases at V and 4 bases at J, with 9 bases between the two ends. The CDR3 contains 15 residues. CDR1 is KGHSH, CDR2 LQKENI, per germline. CDR3: CASSPPSQGTGELFF. The DNA for the CDR3 is TGTGCCAGCTCACCACCGTCCCAGGGCACCGGGGAGCTGTTTTTT.